This T cell receptor (beta chain) was obtained from a study of blood T cell repertoires in COVID-19. The trim removed 3 bases at V and 6 bases at J, leaving 8 bases unmatched. The CDR3 is made up of 14 amino acids. Germline V gene data show CDR1 as SGHRS and CDR2 as YFSETQ. Under the authors' procedure: From reference gene primer amplification, estimates of nucleated cell counts were derived. Libraries were prepared by immunoSEQ multiplex PCR; TCRdb keeps only in-frame clonotypes and omits some of them. The V and J calls and clone size were taken over from that table, and D and trimming were inferred from the DNA. The table has over 200,000 clones, 70% to 90% seen once; the top ten hold 10% to 11%.

The chain joins TRBV5-1 to TRBJ2-7, with 8 bases fitting TRBD1. The sequence derives from a man in his thirties or forties who had recovered from COVID-19. Sequencing used PBMCs or T cells enriched from blood (not recorded which). This CDR3 reads CASSSRTGKGEQYF. The CDR3, as DNA: TGCGCCAGCAGCTCCCGGACAGGGAAGGGCGAGCAGTACTTC.